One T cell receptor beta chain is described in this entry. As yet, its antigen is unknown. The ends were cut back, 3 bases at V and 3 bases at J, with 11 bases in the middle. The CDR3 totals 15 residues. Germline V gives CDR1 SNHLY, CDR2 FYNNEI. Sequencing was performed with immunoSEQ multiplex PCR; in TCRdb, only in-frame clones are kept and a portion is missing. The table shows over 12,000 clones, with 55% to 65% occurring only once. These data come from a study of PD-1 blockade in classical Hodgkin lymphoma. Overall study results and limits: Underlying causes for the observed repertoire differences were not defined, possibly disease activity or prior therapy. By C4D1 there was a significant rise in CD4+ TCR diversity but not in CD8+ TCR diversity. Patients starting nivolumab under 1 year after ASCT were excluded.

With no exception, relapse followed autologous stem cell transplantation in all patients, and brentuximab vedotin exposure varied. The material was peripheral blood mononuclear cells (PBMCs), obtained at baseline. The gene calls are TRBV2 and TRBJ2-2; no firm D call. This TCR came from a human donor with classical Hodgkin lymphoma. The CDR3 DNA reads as TGTGCCAGCAGTGAGTTCGCGGCGGACACCGGGGAGCTGTTTTTT. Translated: CASSEFAADTGELFF.